These 10 T cell receptor beta chains originate from one sample sequenced in a study of T cell changes during pregnancy in multiple sclerosis (dated by TCRdb to between 2017 and 2020). The library was obtained by the immunoSEQ multiplex PCR assay. TCRdb took over this immuneACCESS table, retaining in-frame rearrangements with V and J assigned. Such tables are incomplete; in checked studies, under half of the missing clones stem from an unresolved V gene, and the remainder is unexplained. This sample has some 49,000 clones in its table, and around nine tenths of those were observed once. In total, the top ten clones hold 0.37% of the sample. Sequencing used CD4+ T cells from peripheral blood mononuclear cells, obtained in the second trimester of pregnancy. These receptors were taken from a female donor in good health, enrolled as a control in a pregnancy study.

The chain uses TRBV18 and TRBJ1-1, with unresolved D. The V end lost 3 bases, the J end lost 1 base, and 15 bases lay between the germline ends. CDR1 and CDR2 (germline): KGHSH, LQKENI. The length of the CDR3 is 16 residues. CDR3 in amino acids: CASSPLIQVSNTEAFF. Written as DNA, the CDR3 is TGTGCCAGCTCACCCTTAATCCAGGTGTCGAACACTGAAGCTTTCTTT.

The CDR3 protein is CASSLGRERQYF. CDR3 bases: TGTGCCAGCAGCTTGGGAAGGGAGAGGCAGTACTTC. This chain connects TRBV5-8 to TRBJ2-7; weak D call: TRBD2 (5 bases). Trimming cost V 0 bases and J 9 bases, with 10 bases left between them. The CDR3 runs 12 residues. Germline V gives CDR1 SGHTS, CDR2 YDEGEE.

This clone was seen only once. V gene TRBV7-9 combines with J gene TRBJ1-2; no firm D call. The V gene's germline CDR1 is SEHNR and CDR2 FQNEAQ (reference sequence). This CDR3 is 13 amino acids long. Deletions cut 5 bases from V and 2 bases from J, with 9 bases between. The CDR3 bases are TGTGCCAGCAGCGCTACTCCCAACTATGGCTACACCTTC. Translated: CASSATPNYGYTF.

V usage is TRBV19 and J usage is TRBJ1-2; D is perhaps TRBD1 (5 bases). The CDR3 totals 14 residues. Trimming took off 4 bases at V and 4 bases at J, with 13 bases between the two ends. Germline V CDR1 and CDR2: LNHDA, SQIVND (reference sequence). CDR3 sequence: CASSTQELTYGYTF. CDR3 DNA sequence: TGTGCCAGTAGTACACAGGAATTGACCTATGGCTACACCTTC.

The CDR3: CASPNLSYGYTF. As DNA, the CDR3 is TGTGCCAGCCCGAACCTAAGCTATGGCTACACCTTC. The chain recombines TRBV6-5 with TRBJ1-2; D call uncertain. The germline gives CDR1 MNHEY, CDR2 SVGAGI. Trimming pared 8 bases from V and 4 bases from J, leaving 11 bases between. This CDR3 is 12 amino acids long.

The J gene is TRBJ2-5, the V gene TRBV11-2; unclear D gene. The V gene's germline CDR1 is SGHAT and CDR2 FQNNGV. V was trimmed by 5 bases and J by 2 bases, leaving 9 bases between them. The CDR3 spans 13 residues. CDR3 nucleotides: TGTGCCAGCAGCCCTGGTCAGCAAGAGACCCAGTACTTC. This codes for CASSPGQQETQYF.

V and J are TRBV30 and TRBJ1-1; no clear D. This CDR3 has 15 amino acids. Germline lookup yields CDR1 GTSNPN and CDR2 SVGIG (reference sequence). Deletions cut 3 bases from V and 2 bases from J, with 16 bases between. As DNA, the CDR3 is TGTGCCTGGAGAGTGTTGAAAGGGAGAAACACTGAAGCTTTCTTT. It yields the protein CAWRVLKGRNTEAFF.

This chain connects TRBV7-2 to TRBJ1-4; a possible D gene is TRBD1 (5 bases). The CDR3 runs 16 residues. CDR1 is SGHTA, CDR2 FQGNSA, per germline. The germline V and J ends were trimmed by 1 base and 8 bases, with 17 bases remaining between them. The CDR3 here is CASSLGWPPQGEKLFF. CDR3 in DNA: TGTGCCAGCAGCTTAGGGTGGCCCCCCCAGGGCGAAAAACTGTTTTTT.

This rearrangement joins TRBV13 to TRBJ2-6; the D gene is possibly TRBD1 (5 bases). Between the trimmed V and J ends, which lost 2 bases and 0 bases, there was a span of 11 bases. The germline gives CDR1 PRHDT, CDR2 FYEKMQ (reference sequence). The CDR3 runs 17 residues. The CDR3: CASSLTGSRSGANVLTF. As DNA, the CDR3 is TGTGCCAGCAGCTTAACAGGCTCCCGCTCTGGGGCCAACGTCCTGACTTTC.

This clone was counted once. The chain joins TRBV19 to TRBJ2-3, with 9 bases matching TRBD2. Germline loops: CDR1 LNHDA, CDR2 SQIVND (reference sequence). The CDR3 runs 15 residues. J lost 3 bases, V lost 3 bases, and 4 bases had no gene match. CDR3 in DNA: TGTGCCAGTAGTATGGGGCGGGGGGGTACAGATACGCAGTATTTT. Its translation is CASSMGRGGTDTQYF. The entire variable domain, with the rest obtained from reference TRBV19 and TRBJ2-3, is as follows: DGGITQSPKYLFRKEGQNVTLSCEQNLNHDAMYWYRQDPGQGLRLIYYSQIVNDFQKGDIAEGYSVSREKKESFPLTVTSAQKNPTAFYLCASSMGRGGTDTQYFGPGTRLTVL.